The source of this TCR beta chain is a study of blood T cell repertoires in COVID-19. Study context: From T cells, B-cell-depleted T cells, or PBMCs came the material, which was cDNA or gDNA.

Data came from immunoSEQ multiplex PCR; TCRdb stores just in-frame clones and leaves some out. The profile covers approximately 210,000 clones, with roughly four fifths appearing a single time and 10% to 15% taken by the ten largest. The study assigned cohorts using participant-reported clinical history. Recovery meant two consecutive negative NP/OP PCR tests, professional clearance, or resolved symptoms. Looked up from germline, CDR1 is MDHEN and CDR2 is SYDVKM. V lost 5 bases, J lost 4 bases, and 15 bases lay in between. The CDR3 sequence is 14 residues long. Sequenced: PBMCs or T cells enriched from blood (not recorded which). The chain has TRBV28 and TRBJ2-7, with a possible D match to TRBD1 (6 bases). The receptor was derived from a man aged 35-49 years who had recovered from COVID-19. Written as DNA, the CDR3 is TGTGCCAGCAGTCTCAAATTACAGGGTTACGAGCAGTACTTC. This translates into CASSLKLQGYEQYF.